This T cell receptor beta chain was observed in a study of regulatory T cells in long-lasting Graves disease. Whole-study findings and limits: Persistent-disease Graves' patients showed less TCR diversity than new cases. Clonotypes that were public and shared totalled roughly 3,000 in persistent patients versus 800 to 1,000 in new patients.

CDR1 and CDR2 (germline): MNHEY, SVGAGI. There are 13 residues in the CDR3. V lost 3 bases and J 4 bases, leaving 10 bases between the germline ends. Time point of the sample: newly diagnosed GD, antithyroid drugs for less than 3 months. Making the TCR library involved RNA that had been extracted from PBMCs. iRepertoire HTBI primers and Arm-PCR of CDR3 regions built TCR beta libraries. TCRdb reprocessed the multiplex PCR reads via MiXCR and lists one record per CDR3 protein. The sample has some 220,000 distinct CDR3 sequences, roughly 19% seen once. This clonotype was counted many times. What it recognizes is unknown. This same sample was also taken into another study, of T cells in Graves' hyperthyroidism and ophthalmopathy. As that study records: The study based diagnoses on clinical symptoms, serum thyroxine and TRAb, thyroid ultrasound and orbital computed tomography. Blood also showed most of the thyroid clonotypes that were expanded above 0.001.

This sample comprised peripheral blood mononuclear cells (PBMCs), obtained at new diagnosis, from a patient treated with antithyroid drugs. This chain links TRBV6-5 with TRBJ2-7; D possibly corresponds to TRBD2 (5 bases). The sequence came from a woman younger than 45 with Graves disease. The CDR3 sequence: CASSYQREYEQYF. CDR3 nucleotide sequence: TGTGCCAGCAGTTATCAGAGGGAATACGAGCAGTACTTC.